This entry lists 2 T cell receptor beta chains sequenced from one sample in a study of TIL therapy for anti-PD-1-resistant metastatic lung cancer. Sequencing used immunoSEQ v3. Sequenced by immunoSEQ multiplex PCR; TCRdb stores in-frame clones only, minus some. The sample consists of 9,500 to 15,000 clones, approximately 80% of them appearing once. Time point reported: pre-treatment sample, taken before nivolumab and TIL therapy. The sequenced sample was blood, obtained at baseline. The source of these receptors is a person aged 25 to 85 with non-small cell lung cancer.

The J gene is TRBJ2-1, the V gene TRBV29-1; the D gene is possibly TRBD2 (5 bases). The CDR3 consists of 15 residues. Germline values: CDR1 SQVTM, CDR2 ANQGSEA. V was trimmed by 6 bases and J by 5 bases, leaving 20 bases between them. The CDR3 spells CSVNPLTARDNEQFF. The CDR3 DNA follows: TGCAGCGTCAACCCCCTTACGGCGAGGGACAATGAGCAGTTCTTC.

This chain joins TRBV18 and TRBJ1-4, with D possibly being TRBD1 (5 bases). The germline CDR1 and CDR2 sequences are KGHSH and LQKENI. V was clipped by 3 bases and J by 2 bases, with 10 bases between them. The CDR3 is 15 residues long. The CDR3, as DNA: TGTGCCAGCTCACCGACGGGGGTGACTAATGAAAAACTGTTTTTT. It codes for CASSPTGVTNEKLFF.